The 26 T cell receptor beta chains in this list originate from one sample, sequenced in a study of control samples from healthy donors and cancer patients. Data came from immunoSEQ multiplex PCR; TCRdb stores just in-frame clones and leaves some out. There are about 170,000 clones in the sample; roughly 89% occur only once, and about 1.6% lies in the top ten. Material: blood. These receptors were taken from a young woman in good health.

The chain is built from TRBV6-1 and TRBJ2-1; 12 bases map to TRBD2. Germline CDR1 is MNHNS and CDR2 is SASEGT. This CDR3 is built from 15 residues. V shed 2 bases and J 10 bases; nucleotides not matched to a gene: 6. CDR3 DNA: TGTGCCAGCAGTGAACTAGCGGGGGGGCCCCGGGAGCAGTTCTTC. It specifies CASSELAGGPREQFF.

This sequence joins TRBV28 and TRBJ1-2, with D unresolved. This CDR3 spans 11 amino acids. The V end was cut by 5 bases, the J end by 1 base, with 2 bases between. The germline V gene has CDR1 MDHEN and CDR2 SYDVKM. CDR3 coding DNA: TGTGCCAGCAGTCTTAACTATGGCTACACCTTC. Translating gives CASSLNYGYTF.

This clone turned up a few times. The rearrangement joins TRBV25-1 to TRBJ2-2; D unresolved. This CDR3 region has 12 residues. V was clipped by 7 bases and J by 2 bases, with 5 bases between them. The germline V gene encodes CDR1 MGHDK and CDR2 SYGVNS. The CDR3 DNA follows: TGTGCCAGCATTCGTAACACCGGGGAGCTGTTTTTT. Protein: CASIRNTGELFF.

This chain joins TRBV10-3 and TRBJ1-2, with a weak D call TRBD1 (6 bases). CDR1 and CDR2 (germline): ENHRY, SYGVKD. Trimming shortened V by 2 bases and J by 5 bases, and 9 bases separated the two germline ends. CDR3 length: 13 residues. CDR3 residues: CAISETGRYGYTF. The CDR3 DNA reads as TGTGCCATCAGTGAGACAGGGCGATATGGCTACACCTTC.

This clone was counted a single time. CDR3 protein: CASSFGLNTEAFF. CDR3 DNA sequence: TGTGCCAGCAGCTTCGGACTGAACACTGAAGCTTTCTTT. The V call is TRBV7-9, the J call TRBJ1-1, with D unresolved. Trimming took 3 bases from V and 0 from J, leaving 5 bases between them. The CDR3 totals 13 residues. Germline CDR1 and CDR2: SEHNR and FQNEAQ (reference sequence).

This clone appeared a single time. This sequence joins TRBV10-3 and TRBJ1-5; D possibly corresponds to TRBD1 (5 bases). Germline values: CDR1 ENHRY, CDR2 SYGVKD. The CDR3 has 12 residues. Deletions cut 9 bases from V and 1 base from J, with 7 bases between. The CDR3 spells CAMGGSNQPQHF. The CDR3 DNA reads as TGTGCCATGGGGGGGAGCAATCAGCCCCAGCATTTT.

The CDR3: CASSLVQGGNYGYTF. DNA for the CDR3: TGTGCCAGCAGCTTAGTACAAGGGGGCAACTATGGCTACACCTTC. This chain uses TRBV7-9 with TRBJ1-2, with 7 bases aligning to TRBD1. The length of the CDR3 is 15 residues. V lost 1 base to trimming and J lost 2 bases; unmatched junction nucleotides: 4. Germline V gives CDR1 SEHNR, CDR2 FQNEAQ (reference sequence).

A remark on this clone: Other DNA variants within this sample encode the same CDR3. The V and J genes are TRBV15 and TRBJ1-3, with D unresolved. This CDR3 spans 15 amino acids. Trimming pared 0 bases from V and 1 base from J, leaving 7 bases between. Looked up from germline, CDR1 is LNHNV and CDR2 is YYDKDF (reference sequence). CDR3 in amino acids: CATSRDLGSGNTIYF. CDR3 in DNA: TGTGCCACCAGCAGAGATCTGGGGTCTGGAAACACCATATATTTT.

With respect to this clone: At one boundary the junction diverges from the germline segment, which might be a read error. The chain uses TRBV7-7 and TRBJ1-4; D is unclear. Looked up from germline, CDR1 is SSHAT and CDR2 is FNYEAQ (reference sequence). This CDR3 is built from 13 residues. The CDR3 spells CASSLGPLEKLFF. The CDR3 DNA sequence: TGTGCTAGCAGCTTAGGTCCCCTTGAAAAACTGTTTTTT.

This sequence joins TRBV20-1 and TRBJ1-5, with 10 nucleotides matching TRBD1. Germline V lookup: CDR1 DFQATT, CDR2 SNEGSKA (reference sequence). CDR3 length equals 14 residues. J gave up 3 bases and V 3 bases, and 2 bases lay outside the gene matches. The CDR3 region is CSASDRGLNQPQHF. In DNA form, the CDR3 reads TGCAGTGCTAGTGACAGGGGGCTCAATCAGCCCCAGCATTTT.

For this clone: This sample also contains other DNA sequences that code for the same CDR3. The V call is TRBV9, the J call TRBJ2-6; D unclear. This CDR3 has 14 amino acids. CDR1 and CDR2 (germline): SGDLS, YYNGEE. Trimming removed 0 bases at V and 0 bases at J, with 1 base between. The CDR3 here is CASSVVSGANVLTF. The CDR3 bases are TGTGCCAGCAGCGTAGTCTCTGGGGCCAACGTCCTGACTTTC.

The chain combines TRBV28 with TRBJ2-1; 9 positions agree with TRBD2. Germline V lookup: CDR1 MDHEN, CDR2 SYDVKM. V was pared by 3 bases and J by 1 base, with 4 bases of the junction left unmatched. This CDR3 is built from 16 residues. CDR3 nucleotides: TGTGCCAGCAGTTTCTTGCGGGAGGGATCCTACAATGAGCAGTTCTTC. This codes for CASSFLREGSYNEQFF.

The chain uses TRBV21-1 and TRBJ1-4; the table's D call of TRBD1 was not tested on the DNA. TRBV21-1 is a recognized pseudogene. The CDR3 has 16 amino acids. The CDR3 sequence: CAPPGQGPATNEKLFF. CDR3 sequence (DNA): TGTGCCCCCCCGGGACAGGGCCCCGCAACTAATGAAAAACTGTTTTTT.

The chain recombines TRBV18 with TRBJ1-3; TRBD1 aligns across 7 bases. Trimming at V came to 3 bases and at J to 3 bases, leaving 5 bases not matched to a gene. Looked up from germline, CDR1 is KGHSH and CDR2 is LQKENI. The length of the CDR3 is 15 residues. The CDR3 nucleotides are TGTGCCAGCTCACCCGACAGGGTTGGTGGAAACACCATATATTTT. This encodes CASSPDRVGGNTIYF.

The CDR3 here is CASSLLGQGMNTEAFF. The DNA for the CDR3 is TGTGCCAGCAGTTTATTGGGACAGGGGATGAACACTGAAGCTTTCTTT. The chain recombines TRBV28 with TRBJ1-1; 10 nucleotides align to TRBD1. V shed 1 base and J 0 bases; nucleotides not matched to a gene: 2. The CDR3 has 16 residues. Germline CDR1 reads MDHEN; CDR2 reads SYDVKM.

V is TRBV11-2 and J is TRBJ1-4; D unresolved. The V end was cut by 0 bases, the J end by 0 bases, with 11 bases between. Germline-derived CDR1 and CDR2 are SGHAT and FQNNGV. This CDR3 is 17 amino acids long. The chain's CDR3 is CASSLESTSATNEKLFF. CDR3 bases: TGTGCCAGCAGCTTAGAATCAACGTCTGCAACTAATGAAAAACTGTTTTTT.

The genes are TRBV19 and TRBJ2-3; 8 bases align to TRBD1. J was trimmed by 2 bases and V by 4 bases; bases with no gene match: 8. CDR3 length: 16 residues. CDR1 is LNHDA and CDR2 is SQIVND in the germline V gene (reference sequence). CDR3 sequence: CASSRNPGQATDTQYF. The CDR3, as DNA: TGTGCCAGTAGTAGAAACCCGGGACAGGCCACAGATACGCAGTATTTT.

The V gene is TRBV18, the J gene TRBJ1-1; D call uncertain. The CDR3 has 14 residues. Germline lookup yields CDR1 KGHSH and CDR2 LQKENI. V lost 0 bases, J lost 0 bases, and 5 bases lay in between. The chain's CDR3 is CASSPPSMNTEAFF. In nucleotides, the CDR3 is TGTGCCAGCTCACCACCCAGCATGAACACTGAAGCTTTCTTT. The complete variable domain, with remaining parts taken from reference TRBV18 and TRBJ1-1, reads NAGVMQNPRHLVRRRGQEARLRCSPMKGHSHVYWYRQLPEEGLKFMVYLQKENIIDESGMPKERFSAEFPKEGPSILRIQQVVRGDSAAYFCASSPPSMNTEAFFGQGTRLTVV.

The V and J genes are TRBV9 and TRBJ2-2; tentative D call: TRBD1 (5 bases). V was cut by 0 bases and J by 5 bases, with 8 bases left in between. Germline V lookup: CDR1 SGDLS, CDR2 YYNGEE. The CDR3 extends over 14 amino acids. Here the CDR3 reads CASSVAQGTGELFF. CDR3 coding DNA: TGTGCCAGCAGCGTAGCTCAGGGAACCGGGGAGCTGTTTTTT.

This rearrangement joins TRBV7-3 to TRBJ1-2; 8 nucleotides match TRBD1. Trimming removed 1 base from V and 4 bases from J; junction bases left unmatched: 2. In germline, CDR1 is SGHTA, CDR2 FQGTGA. The CDR3 consists of 14 residues. Written as DNA, the CDR3 is TGTGCCAGCAGCTTAAGCGGACAGGGCTATGGCTACACCTTC. This encodes CASSLSGQGYGYTF.

Concerning this clone itself: The sample holds other DNA sequences that translate to the same CDR3. The rearrangement links TRBV7-9 to TRBJ1-5, with D unresolved. Trimming removed 0 bases from V and 1 base from J, with 4 bases in between. The CDR3 is 14 amino acids. CDR1 is SEHNR and CDR2 is FQNEAQ in the germline V gene (reference sequence). The CDR3 spells CASSLAGSNQPQHF. CDR3 in DNA: TGTGCCAGCAGCTTAGCGGGGAGCAATCAGCCCCAGCATTTT.

The rearrangement uses TRBV30 and TRBJ1-1, with TRBD1 matching 8 bases. With 0 bases clipped from V and 4 bases from J, the junction kept 1 base outside the gene matches. CDR3 length equals 13 residues. Germline CDR1 reads GTSNPN; CDR2 reads SVGIG (reference sequence). CDR3 bases: TGTGCCTGGAGTGTCGGGACAGGCACTGAAGCTTTCTTT. Protein sequence: CAWSVGTGTEAFF.

This chain links TRBV27 with TRBJ2-7, with 9 bases identical to TRBD1. V trimming: 2 bases; J trimming: 4 bases; junction bases outside the gene matches: 6. Looked up from germline, CDR1 is MNHEY and CDR2 is SMNVEV (reference sequence). This CDR3 comprises 15 residues. The CDR3 DNA follows: TGTGCCAGCAGTTTAGTAGGACAGGGGAATTACGAGCAGTACTTC. It yields the protein CASSLVGQGNYEQYF.

This chain links TRBV9 with TRBJ1-5; unclear D gene. Germline V gene data show CDR1 as SGDLS and CDR2 as YYNGEE. The CDR3 length is 14 residues. Trimming pared 0 bases from V and 1 base from J, leaving 5 bases between. The CDR3 here is CASSVGPSNQPQHF. CDR3 bases: TGTGCCAGCAGCGTAGGGCCGAGCAATCAGCCCCAGCATTTT.

The chain carries TRBV24-1 and TRBJ2-2; 9 positions match TRBD2. This CDR3 is 14 amino acids long. V trimming: 5 bases; J trimming: 6 bases; junction bases outside the gene matches: 3. CDR1 and CDR2 (germline): KGHDR, SFDVKD. CDR3 bases: TGTGCCACCAGTGTGGCGGGAGGGCCCGGGGAGCTGTTTTTT. The encoded protein is CATSVAGGPGELFF.

This clone is a singleton in its sample. The J gene is TRBJ1-2, the V gene TRBV5-6, with a possible D match to TRBD1 (5 bases). Per germline, CDR1 SGHDT and CDR2 YYEEEE. Trimming stripped 4 bases from V and 6 bases from J, with 13 bases between. There are 13 residues in the CDR3. CDR3 region: CASSRGLIDGYTF. Here the CDR3 DNA reads TGTGCCAGCAGCCGGGGACTGATCGATGGCTACACCTTC.